This entry lists 17 T cell receptor beta chains sequenced from one sample in a study of T cell repertoires in cytomegalovirus infection. In TCRdb, the reads were re-called with MiXCR into one record per CDR3 protein. The sample records some 310,000 distinct CDR3 sequences, roughly 25% being singletons. Which antigens these TCRs recognize remains unknown. Sequenced here: cultured PBMCs, sampled from culture after CMV antigen stimulation. The receptors shown here come from a human donor in good health (CMV status not recorded). Some clones in this sample may be carry-over from other donors' samples.

At least ten counts were recorded for this clonotype. The J gene is TRBJ1-6, the V gene TRBV6-1, with D perhaps matching TRBD1 (5 bases). This CDR3 has 15 amino acids. CDR1 and CDR2 (germline): MNHNS, SASEGT. Trimming removed 6 bases from V and 4 bases from J, with 13 bases in between. The CDR3 region has the DNA TGTGCCAGCAGCCCCCTGGGGCAGTATAATTCACCCCTCCACTTT. Protein sequence: CASSPLGQYNSPLHF.

This chain links TRBV5-1 with TRBJ2-3; TRBD1 matches 9 bases. This CDR3 contains 16 residues. V dropped 3 bases and J dropped 3; count of bases not matched to a gene: 8. CDR1 SGHRS and CDR2 YFSETQ come from the germline V gene. The CDR3 bases are TGCGCCAGCAGCTGGAGGGACAGGGCCTTTACAGATACGCAGTATTTT. This codes for CASSWRDRAFTDTQYF.

The J gene is TRBJ1-2, the V gene TRBV12-3 or TRBV12-4, with TRBD1 matching over 7 bases. The length of the CDR3 is 16 residues. V gave up 3 bases and J gave up 0 bases; unmatched junction bases: 7. The CDR3 is CASSLAGQSPNYGYTF. The CDR3 DNA follows: TGTGCCAGCAGTTTGGCGGGACAGAGCCCTAACTATGGCTACACCTTC.

This chain uses TRBV29-1 with TRBJ1-2; D not certain. The V and J ends lost 4 bases and 0 bases respectively, with 6 bases between them. This CDR3 contains 12 residues. CDR1 SQVTM and CDR2 ANQGSEA come from the germline V gene. This CDR3 is CSVVVANYGYTF. DNA of the CDR3: TGCAGCGTTGTTGTAGCTAACTATGGCTACACCTTC. The entire variable domain, with the rest obtained from reference TRBV29-1 and TRBJ1-2, is as follows: SAVISQKPSRDICQRGTSLTIQCQVDSQVTMMFWYRQQPGQSLTLIATANQGSEATYESGFVIDKFPISRPNLTFSTLTVSNMSPEDSSIYLCSVVVANYGYTFGSGTRLTVV.

In its sample, this clonotype was seen many times. The gene calls are TRBV12-3 or TRBV12-4 and TRBJ2-3; D gene uncertain. The V and J ends lost 7 bases and 0 bases respectively, with 8 bases between them. The CDR3 contains 13 residues. DNA of the CDR3: TGTGCCAGCACCTTGACCAGCACAGATACGCAGTATTTT. Its translation: CASTLTSTDTQYF.

J is TRBJ1-6 and V is TRBV6-1; 7 bases map to TRBD1. The CDR3 contains 11 residues. The J segment lost 14 bases and the V segment lost 8 bases, leaving 6 bases of the junction unmatched. CDR1 and CDR2 (germline): MNHNS, SASEGT. CDR3 loop: CASGDRVALHF. The CDR3 DNA reads TGTGCCAGCGGAGACAGGGTGGCCCTCCACTTT.

Remarks on this clonotype: The junction differs from germline at one of its ends, possibly a read error. J is TRBJ2-1 and V is TRBV5-3; 8 bases align to TRBD2. TRBV5-3 is reported as an ORF; its role is uncertain. The CDR3 is 17 residues long. The CDR3 here is CASSLPGGAGGNNEQFF. The CDR3 DNA is TGTGCCAGCAGCTTGCCGGGAGGGGCGGGAGGTAATAATGAGCAGTTCTTC.

This rearrangement joins TRBV27 to TRBJ2-3; D remains unclear. The CDR3 runs to 13 residues. Trimming shortened V by 7 bases and J by 4 bases, and 12 bases separated the two germline ends. Germline CDR1 MNHEY, CDR2 SMNVEV (reference sequence). The CDR3 spells CASTGPGADTQYF. The CDR3, as DNA: TGTGCCAGCACCGGGCCAGGAGCAGATACGCAGTATTTT.

The chain joins TRBV5-1 to TRBJ2-5, with TRBD2 matching over 14 bases. The CDR3 extends over 19 amino acids. With V trimmed by 3 bases and J by 5 bases, 15 bases remained unmatched. Germline-derived CDR1 and CDR2 are SGHRS and YFSETQ. The DNA for the CDR3 is TGCGCCAGCAGCTGGCGGCCGACCGGGACTAGCGGGAGAGCGGAGACCCAGTACTTC. Translation gives CASSWRPTGTSGRAETQYF.

The chain employs TRBV12-3 or TRBV12-4 and TRBJ2-3; TRBD2 might be the D (7 bases). The CDR3 spans 16 residues. Trimming cost V 6 bases and J 3 bases, with 19 bases left between them. The DNA for the CDR3 is TGTGCCAGCAGGCTCCCCGAGGGGGGGGAAACAGATACGCAGTATTTT. Translation: CASRLPEGGETDTQYF.

The rearrangement joins TRBV19 to TRBJ2-7; 9 bases match TRBD1. V dropped 6 bases and J dropped 0; count of bases not matched to a gene: 3. CDR3 length: 14 amino acids. Per germline, CDR1 LNHDA and CDR2 SQIVND (reference sequence). DNA of the CDR3: TGTGCCAGTAGACGACAGGGGGGCTCCTACGAGCAGTACTTC. Amino acid sequence: CASRRQGGSYEQYF.

V gene TRBV6-5 combines with J gene TRBJ2-3; D possibly uses TRBD1 or TRBD2 (5 bases each). The CDR3 loop spans 12 amino acids. V lost 6 bases and J lost 4, with 8 bases in between. The germline CDR1 and CDR2 sequences are MNHEY and SVGAGI. CDR3 sequence: CASRKGPDTQYF. The DNA for the CDR3 is TGTGCCAGCAGAAAGGGACCAGATACGCAGTATTTT.

This clonotype was detected only a few times. V usage is TRBV27 and J usage is TRBJ2-3; TRBD2 agrees at 15 bases. Per the germline V gene, CDR1 is MNHEY and CDR2 is SMNVEV (reference sequence). This CDR3 region has 18 residues. After removal of 5 bases from V and 1 base from J, the junction contained 7 bases not matched to a gene. CDR3 sequence: CASSIRTSGRAGTDTQYF. In nucleotides, the CDR3 is TGTGCCAGCAGTATCCGGACTAGCGGGAGGGCCGGCACAGATACGCAGTATTTT.

The table lists this clonotype with a few counts. The CDR3 nucleotides read TGTGCCTGGGTCTTGACTGCCCACTATGGCTACACCTTC. This sequence encodes CAWVLTAHYGYTF. V usage is TRBV30 and J usage is TRBJ1-2; D unclear. This CDR3 has 13 residues. The ends were cut back, 5 bases at V and 3 bases at J, with 13 bases in the middle. Germline loops: CDR1 GTSNPN, CDR2 SVGIG (reference sequence).

This clonotype showed up many times. This chain connects TRBV7-2 to TRBJ1-5, with no clear D. The V and J ends lost 4 bases and 8 bases respectively, with 12 bases between them. CDR3 length equals 13 residues. Germline CDR1 SGHTA, CDR2 FQGNSA. CDR3 in amino acids: CASSWRVREPQHF. DNA for the CDR3: TGTGCCAGCAGCTGGAGGGTTCGGGAGCCCCAGCATTTT. Supplemented by reference TRBV7-2 and TRBJ1-5, the full variable domain reads GAGVSQSPSNKVTEKGKDVELRCDPISGHTALYWYRQSLGQGLEFLIYFQGNSAPDKSGLPSDRFSAERTGGSVSTLTIQRTQQEDSAVYLCASSWRVREPQHFGDGTRLSIL.

This clonotype appeared many times. This chain uses TRBV7-2 with TRBJ2-1; 9 bases fit TRBD1. This CDR3 is built from 16 residues. V lost 3 bases to trimming and J lost 8 bases; unmatched junction nucleotides: 11. CDR1 SGHTA and CDR2 FQGNSA come from the germline V gene. The CDR3 spells CASSLDRGVVYDEQFF. Written as DNA, the CDR3 is TGTGCCAGCAGCTTGGACAGGGGTGTTGTGTATGATGAGCAGTTCTTC.

There are many counts of this clonotype. The rearrangement uses TRBV7-2 and TRBJ2-7, with 8 bases matching TRBD2. Per germline, CDR1 SGHTA and CDR2 FQGNSA. V lost 3 bases to trimming and J lost 2 bases; unmatched junction nucleotides: 3. This CDR3 is built from 14 residues. CDR3 nucleotides: TGTGCCAGCAGCTTCGGGGGGGAGGCCTACGAGCAGTACTTC. This encodes CASSFGGEAYEQYF.